The 15 T cell receptor beta chains presented below share a single source sample, sequenced in a study of blood T cell repertoires in COVID-19. TCRdb's table, derived via immunoSEQ multiplex PCR, lists solely in-frame clones and lacks some. The sample includes some 380,000 clones, 90% of them seen just once. Sequencing was performed on peripheral blood. The receptors were gathered from a man aged 18-30 years with active or convalescent COVID-19.

As to this clone: Other DNA sequences in this sample translate to the same CDR3. The chain recombines TRBV27 with TRBJ2-7, with 11 positions matching TRBD2. V dropped 6 bases and J dropped 3; count of bases not matched to a gene: 4. Germline assignment: CDR1 MNHEY and CDR2 SMNVEV (reference sequence). This CDR3 has 14 residues. The CDR3 DNA follows: TGTGCCAGCAGATTAGCGGGAGGGAGCTACGAGCAGTACTTC. Translated: CASRLAGGSYEQYF.

This rearrangement joins TRBV7-8 to TRBJ2-7; 7 nucleotides match TRBD1. Germline lookup yields CDR1 SGHVS and CDR2 FQNEAQ. Trimming at V came to 5 bases and at J to 2 bases, leaving 3 bases not matched to a gene. CDR3 size: 13 residues. The CDR3 region is CASSQTGPYEQYF. CDR3 in DNA: TGTGCCAGCAGCCAGACAGGGCCCTACGAGCAGTACTTC.

This sequence joins TRBV7-3 and TRBJ1-6; 7 bases fit TRBD1. With V trimmed by 5 bases and J by 10 bases, 11 bases remained unmatched. Germline V gene lookup returns CDR1 SGHTA and CDR2 FQGTGA. This CDR3 has 15 amino acids. Here the CDR3 DNA reads TGTGCCAGCAGCGACTCCGGGACAGTAAAGTCACCCCTCCACTTT. Amino acids: CASSDSGTVKSPLHF.

The chain links TRBV19 to TRBJ1-5, with D hard to call. There are 13 residues in the CDR3. Trimming removed 3 bases at V and 7 bases at J, with 10 bases between. Germline loops: CDR1 LNHDA, CDR2 SQIVND (reference sequence). The CDR3 spells CASSMRSEQPQHF. The CDR3 DNA sequence: TGTGCCAGTAGTATGCGGTCCGAACAGCCCCAGCATTTT.

The rearrangement joins TRBV13 to TRBJ2-7; perhaps TRBD1 as D (5 bases). This CDR3 is built from 16 residues. Germline CDR1 reads PRHDT; CDR2 reads FYEKMQ (reference sequence). Trimming cost V 2 bases and J 4 bases, with 18 bases left between them. Here the CDR3 reads CASSLPSEGQQYEQYF. The CDR3 nucleotides are TGTGCCAGCAGCTTACCATCGGAAGGACAACAGTACGAGCAGTACTTC.

The rearrangement uses TRBV9 and TRBJ1-4, with TRBD1 matching 7 bases. The length of the CDR3 is 15 residues. With 4 bases clipped from V and 5 bases from J, the junction kept 8 bases outside the gene matches. Germline lookup yields CDR1 SGDLS and CDR2 YYNGEE. CDR3 residues: CASSRRQGTNEKLFF. The DNA of the CDR3 is TGTGCCAGCAGCAGGCGACAGGGTACGAATGAAAAACTGTTTTTT. Combining the CDR3 with reference TRBV9 and TRBJ1-4 gives the whole variable domain DSGVTQTPKHLITATGQRVTLRCSPRSGDLSVYWYQQSLDQGLQFLIQYYNGEERAKGNILERFSAQQFPDLHSELNLSSLELGDSALYFCASSRRQGTNEKLFFGSGTQLSVL.

The rearrangement uses TRBV4-2 and TRBJ2-1; no definite D call. Germline-derived CDR1 and CDR2 are LGHNA and YNFKEQ. This CDR3 has 15 residues. V was shortened by 0 bases and J by 0 bases, with 6 bases between the two germline ends. The CDR3 loop reads CASSQEVSSYNEQFF. CDR3 nucleotides: TGTGCCAGCAGCCAAGAGGTGAGCTCCTACAATGAGCAGTTCTTC.

The chain combines TRBV28 with TRBJ1-1; no firm D call. This CDR3 region has 15 residues. V was pared by 6 bases and J by 1 base, with 15 bases between. The germline V gene has CDR1 MDHEN and CDR2 SYDVKM. Here the CDR3 DNA reads TGTGCCAGCAGCCAAAATGGACGGGGGAACACTGAAGCTTTCTTT. Residues: CASSQNGRGNTEAFF.

The chain combines TRBV27 with TRBJ1-1; D unclear. The CDR3 is 14 amino acids. Germline V CDR1 and CDR2: MNHEY, SMNVEV (reference sequence). The V gene lost 2 bases and the J gene lost 1 base, with 8 bases spanning the gap. CDR3 sequence reads: CASSLHQQNTEAFF. The CDR3 nucleotides are TGTGCCAGCAGTTTACACCAACAGAACACTGAAGCTTTCTTT.

The rearrangement joins TRBV6-5 to TRBJ1-1; tentatively, D is TRBD1 (6 bases). Germline CDR1 reads MNHEY; CDR2 reads SVGAGI. The CDR3 loop spans 15 amino acids. Trimming removed 5 bases at V and 5 bases at J, with 18 bases between. The CDR3: CASSLPGGARTEAFF. CDR3 DNA sequence: TGTGCCAGCAGTCTGCCTGGGGGCGCGCGGACTGAAGCTTTCTTT.

The V gene is TRBV6-2 or TRBV6-3, the J gene TRBJ1-5, with D possibly TRBD1 on 6 matching bases. V shed 6 bases and J shed 3 bases, with 18 bases lying between them. Germline V gene sequence: CDR1 MNHEY, CDR2 SVGEGT. The length of the CDR3 is 16 residues. This chain's CDR3 is CASRYNSGVDNQPQHF. The CDR3 coding sequence is TGTGCCAGCAGATACAACTCAGGGGTTGACAATCAGCCCCAGCATTTT.

The chain couples TRBV24-1 to TRBJ2-3; the D gene is possibly TRBD1 (5 bases). The germline gives CDR1 KGHDR, CDR2 SFDVKD. The V end was cut by 5 bases, the J end by 0 bases, with 17 bases between. CDR3 length: 17 residues. The CDR3 sequence is CATSAEATVTSTDTQYF. The CDR3 DNA is TGTGCCACCAGTGCCGAGGCGACAGTGACTAGCACAGATACGCAGTATTTT.

This chain connects TRBV5-6 to TRBJ1-2; D is unclear. The V end was cut by 0 bases, the J end by 8 bases, with 20 bases between. The germline CDR1 and CDR2 sequences are SGHDT and YYEEEE. CDR3 length: 16 residues. The CDR3 loop is CASSLDLEGQRWGYTF. CDR3 nucleotides: TGTGCCAGCAGCTTGGACCTTGAGGGCCAGAGGTGGGGCTACACCTTC.

This chain uses TRBV21-1 with TRBJ1-1; TRBD1, the D gene given by the table, was not confirmed from the DNA. TRBV21-1 is a listed pseudogene. The CDR3 consists of 13 residues. This CDR3 is CVSERGTKPPTFF. The CDR3 coding sequence is TGTGTCAGCGAGAGGGGGACGAAACCTCCAACTTTCTTT.

The chain carries TRBV29-1 and TRBJ2-1; TRBD1 is a possible D gene (6 bases). Trimming removed 6 bases at V and 3 bases at J, with 15 bases between. Per the germline V gene, CDR1 is SQVTM and CDR2 is ANQGSEA. The CDR3 contains 14 residues. The CDR3 bases are TGCAGCGTCCCGAGGACAGACAACTACAATGAGCAGTTCTTC. Translation: CSVPRTDNYNEQFF.